Listed here is a single TCR beta chain. This sample was included in a study of blood T cell repertoires in COVID-19. Trimming cost V 4 bases and J 3 bases; bases outside gene matches: 2. This CDR3 has 14 residues. The V gene's germline CDR1 is SGHVS and CDR2 FQNEAQ. Authors' data handling: How many nucleated cells were present was estimated from reference gene primer amplification. The assay was immunoSEQ multiplex PCR, and TCRdb's table has in-frame clones only and misses some. V, J and clone size are taken as reported in that table, and D and trimming were inferred from the DNA itself. Among about 170,000 clones listed, roughly 81% were seen once.

V is TRBV7-8 and J is TRBJ1-2; 10 bases map to TRBD1. Sequenced input: peripheral blood. This sequence was found in a man in his forties or fifties who had recovered from COVID-19. The CDR3 protein is CASSSDRGDYGYTF. The CDR3 region has the DNA TGTGCCAGCAGCTCGGACAGGGGGGACTATGGCTACACCTTC.